Each of the 4 T cell receptor beta chains below was sequenced from the same sample in a study of regulatory T cells in long-lasting Graves disease (dated by TCRdb to about 2021). Sample time point, as interpreted from the label and publication: newly diagnosed GD, antithyroid drugs for less than 3 months. RNA was extracted from PBMCs in TRIzol for both TCR sequencing and RNA sequencing. The library came from multiplex PCR. Reads for this sample came from an Illumina HiSeq 4000. CDR3 regions were amplified by Arm-PCR with iRepertoire HTBI primers to construct TCR beta libraries. Starting from the raw public reads, TCRdb applied fastp trimming at Q25, assembled clones with MiXCR and retained in-frame beta chains. Identical CDR3 protein sequences are pooled into one entry, listed with their most common genes and DNA. Across this sample there are about half a million distinct CDR3 sequences, with approximately 12% seen only once. Roughly 8.9% of the sample comes from the top ten.

These same records also appear under a second study, on T cells in Graves' hyperthyroidism and ophthalmopathy.

This specimen was peripheral blood mononuclear cells (PBMCs), taken at new diagnosis, from a patient treated with antithyroid drugs. These receptors were collected from a woman aged 30 to 39 with Graves disease. Donor details come from another sample of the same person, matched by shared clones.

This clonotype was detected ten times or more. The chain combines TRBV7-2 with TRBJ1-2, with D possibly matching TRBD1 (6 bases). Deletions cut 1 base from V and 5 bases from J, with 23 bases between. In germline, CDR1 is SGHTA, CDR2 FQGNSA. The CDR3 has 18 residues. The CDR3 DNA reads TGTGCCAGCAGCTTAGTTCCAGGACAGCTCACCGCGGGGTATGGCTACACCTTC. Encoded protein: CASSLVPGQLTAGYGYTF.

This clonotype occurred a few times. This chain joins TRBV28 and TRBJ2-1; 7 bases fit TRBD2. CDR3 length: 15 residues. V dropped 4 bases and J dropped 4; count of bases not matched to a gene: 7. Germline V CDR1 and CDR2: MDHEN, SYDVKM. The CDR3 DNA sequence: TGTGCCAGCAGTTCTAGCGGAGTCTTTTACAATGAGCAGTTCTTC. It specifies CASSSSGVFYNEQFF.

This clonotype was picked up many times. This chain joins TRBV7-2 and TRBJ2-1; 11 bases fit TRBD2. Germline V lookup: CDR1 SGHTA, CDR2 FQGNSA. V lost 1 base to trimming and J lost 5 bases; unmatched junction nucleotides: 1. The CDR3 is made up of 15 amino acids. CDR3 bases: TGTGCCAGCAGCTTAGGACTAGCGGGGAACAATGAGCAGTTCTTC. Encoded protein: CASSLGLAGNNEQFF.

There are many counts of this clonotype. The V and J genes are TRBV10-2 and TRBJ2-5; 10 nucleotides line up with TRBD2. Looked up from germline, CDR1 is WSHSY and CDR2 is SAAADI. Unmatched junction bases numbered 7, after V lost 3 bases and J lost 6 bases. The CDR3 totals 15 residues. The CDR3 reads CASSDLAGEKKTQYF. The DNA of the CDR3 is TGCGCCAGCAGTGACCTAGCGGGAGAGAAAAAGACCCAGTACTTC.